These 30 T cell receptor beta chains share one sample of origin, sequenced in a study of blood T cell repertoires in COVID-19. Repertoires were generated with immunoSEQ multiplex PCR, while TCRdb's copy carries only in-frame clones and drops some. The repertoire holds roughly 70,000 clones, with roughly 80% as singletons. Sequencing was done on a sample of peripheral blood. The receptors come from a woman of 80 years or more with active or convalescent COVID-19.

The rearrangement uses TRBV28 and TRBJ2-7, with D perhaps matching TRBD2 (6 bases). V gave up 2 bases and J gave up 3 bases, with 8 bases separating them. Germline loops: CDR1 MDHEN, CDR2 SYDVKM. The CDR3 runs 13 residues. The CDR3 region is CASSLVGGYEQYF. CDR3 in DNA: TGTGCCAGCAGTTTAGTGGGGGGCTACGAGCAGTACTTC.

Concerning this clone itself: The junction does not match germline at one end; this may be a read error. This chain uses TRBV28 with TRBJ2-7; TRBD2 matches 8 bases. The CDR3 sequence is 15 residues long. Germline V gene sequence: CDR1 MDHEN, CDR2 SYDVKM. The CDR3 bases are TGTGCCAGCAGTTTATACGGCGGGGGGTCCTCCGAGCAGTACTTC. As protein: CASSLYGGGSSEQYF.

The chain is built from TRBV2 and TRBJ1-1, with D tentatively TRBD1 (6 bases). Trimming cost V 6 bases and J 4 bases, with 12 bases left between them. Germline V gene data show CDR1 as SNHLY and CDR2 as FYNNEI. The CDR3 consists of 13 residues. Written as DNA, the CDR3 is TGTGCCAGCAGAGAGGACAGTTTCACTGAAGCTTTCTTT. It is translated as CASREDSFTEAFF.

This clone was observed a single time. The V gene is TRBV7-3, the J gene TRBJ2-5, with a tentative D call TRBD1 (5 bases). The CDR3 consists of 14 residues. Germline loops: CDR1 SGHTA, CDR2 FQGTGA. The germline V and J ends were trimmed by 2 bases and 5 bases, with 12 bases remaining between them. CDR3 amino acids: CASSLVGRGETQYF. CDR3 nucleotides: TGTGCCAGCAGCTTAGTGGGTAGGGGTGAGACCCAGTACTTC.

This sequence joins TRBV10-2 and TRBJ2-2; no clear D. Germline loops: CDR1 WSHSY, CDR2 SAAADI. V was pared by 7 bases and J by 4 bases, with 7 bases between. The CDR3 covers 12 residues. For the CDR3, the DNA is TGCGCCAGCATTAGAGTCACCGGGGAGCTGTTTTTT. Residues: CASIRVTGELFF.

The chain has TRBV7-2 and TRBJ2-3; 11 bases map to TRBD2. CDR3 length equals 16 residues. The germline gives CDR1 SGHTA, CDR2 FQGNSA. Trimming removed 4 bases from V and 4 bases from J; junction bases left unmatched: 7. CDR3 DNA: TGTGCCAGCAGCTCCTATAGCGGGGGGGGAGCAGATACGCAGTATTTT. Encoded protein: CASSSYSGGGADTQYF.

The chain recombines TRBV6-6 with TRBJ1-2; 8 bases are shared with TRBD1. Germline V lookup: CDR1 MNHNY, CDR2 SVGAGI (reference sequence). The CDR3 is 14 amino acids. V lost 4 bases, J lost 8 bases, and 9 bases stayed unmatched. CDR3 sequence (DNA): TGTGCCAGCAGTTCCCTGGACAGGGTAGCGGGCTACACCTTC. It specifies CASSSLDRVAGYTF.

The chain recombines TRBV11-3 with TRBJ2-5; no definite D call. This CDR3 is 12 amino acids long. Trimming removed 1 base from V and 3 bases from J, with 3 bases in between. Germline V gene sequence: CDR1 SGHNT, CDR2 YENEEA. CDR3 sequence: CASSLGEETQYF. The CDR3 nucleotides are TGTGCCAGCAGCTTAGGAGAAGAGACCCAGTACTTC.

The rearrangement links TRBV28 to TRBJ2-7; 10 bases agree with TRBD1. This CDR3 has 15 amino acids. After removal of 7 bases from V and 5 bases from J, the junction contained 11 bases not matched to a gene. CDR1 is MDHEN and CDR2 is SYDVKM in the germline V gene. CDR3 loop: CASTTGTGVIDEQYF. Written as DNA, the CDR3 is TGTGCCAGCACGACCGGGACAGGGGTTATCGACGAGCAGTACTTC.

This chain uses TRBV6-6 with TRBJ1-1, with D possibly TRBD1 on 5 matching bases. Germline-derived CDR1 and CDR2 are MNHNY and SVGAGI (reference sequence). V was pared by 2 bases and J by 4 bases, with 14 bases between. The CDR3 covers 15 residues. CDR3 residues: CASSYDAGKVTEAFF. The CDR3 DNA is TGTGCCAGCAGTTACGATGCAGGGAAGGTCACTGAAGCTTTCTTT.

V and J are TRBV11-2 and TRBJ2-7; D is perhaps TRBD2 (5 bases). CDR3 length equals 14 residues. Trimming took off 3 bases at V and 1 base at J, with 10 bases between the two ends. The germline V gene encodes CDR1 SGHAT and CDR2 FQNNGV. DNA for the CDR3: TGTGCCAGCAGCTTGGGATGGGAGTCCTACGAGCAGTACTTC. Translation: CASSLGWESYEQYF.

The chain links TRBV10-3 to TRBJ2-3; D is unresolved. The length of the CDR3 is 17 residues. The germline V gene encodes CDR1 ENHRY and CDR2 SYGVKD. The germline V and J ends were trimmed by 0 bases and 1 base, with 14 bases remaining between them. CDR3 protein: CAISESLGSRRTDTQYF. CDR3 nucleotide sequence: TGTGCCATCAGTGAGTCGTTGGGTAGCAGACGCACAGATACGCAGTATTTT.

The chain employs TRBV14 and TRBJ2-1; no clear D gene. Per germline, CDR1 SGHDN and CDR2 FVKESK. The CDR3 extends over 16 amino acids. V lost 4 bases and J lost 0, with 13 bases in between. The CDR3 DNA reads TGTGCCAGCAGCCCCCCGATACGCGACTCCTACAATGAGCAGTTCTTC. It is translated as CASSPPIRDSYNEQFF. Looking up the rest from reference TRBV14 and TRBJ2-1 gives the full variable domain: EAGVTQFPSHSVIEKGQTVTLRCDPISGHDNLYWYRRVMGKEIKFLLHFVKESKQDESGMPNNRFLAERTGGTYSTLKVQPAELEDSGVYFCASSPPIRDSYNEQFFGPGTRLTVL.

V and J are TRBV11-2 and TRBJ1-1; perhaps TRBD1 as D (5 bases). Germline loops: CDR1 SGHAT, CDR2 FQNNGV. This CDR3 spans 13 amino acids. V dropped 2 bases and J dropped 5 bases, with 9 bases sitting between them. The CDR3, as DNA: TGTGCCAGCAGCTTATTTCAGGGAACTGAAGCTTTCTTT. It translates to CASSLFQGTEAFF.

V gene TRBV4-1 combines with J gene TRBJ1-1, with TRBD1 as a possible D gene (6 bases). The CDR3 is 13 amino acids. Per the germline V gene, CDR1 is MGHRA and CDR2 is YSYEKL. V was pared by 2 bases and J by 6 bases, with 10 bases between. CDR3 DNA: TGCGCCAGCAGCCAACAGGGGTACCCTGAAGCTTTCTTT. Translating it yields CASSQQGYPEAFF.

The CDR3 spells CASSSNAGVSTNEKLFF. CDR3 nucleotide sequence: TGTGCCAGCAGCTCAAATGCAGGGGTTTCAACTAATGAAAAACTGTTTTTT. The rearrangement links TRBV11-3 to TRBJ1-4; maybe TRBD1 (6 bases). This CDR3 region has 17 residues. Germline loops: CDR1 SGHNT, CDR2 YENEEA. V shed 4 bases and J shed 0 bases, with 15 bases lying between them.

V and J are TRBV6-1 and TRBJ1-5; D not certain. Trimming left V 0 bases short and J 10 bases short, with 13 bases between. The CDR3 covers 14 residues. Germline CDR1 is MNHNS and CDR2 is SASEGT. The CDR3 DNA reads TGTGCCAGCAGTGAAGCTTCGAGTCGGGTCCCCCAGCATTTT. Translation: CASSEASSRVPQHF.

The J gene is TRBJ2-1, the V gene TRBV4-1; possible D gene TRBD2, 6 bases. Trimming cost V 2 bases and J 10 bases, with 9 bases left between them. Germline CDR1 reads MGHRA; CDR2 reads YSYEKL. The CDR3 has 12 residues. The CDR3 coding sequence is TGCGCCAGCAGCCAACTCGCGGGGGAGCAGTTCTTC. This encodes CASSQLAGEQFF.

This chain uses TRBV3-1 (or the pseudogene TRBV3-2) with TRBJ2-4, with 7 bases identical to TRBD2. This CDR3 region has 15 residues. Per the germline V gene, CDR1 is LGHDT and CDR2 is YNNKEL (reference sequence). V lost 0 bases, J lost 5 bases, and 4 bases stayed unmatched. CDR3 amino acids: CASSQDTGGQNIQYF. In nucleotides, the CDR3 is TGTGCCAGCAGCCAAGATACGGGGGGACAAAACATTCAGTACTTC.

This chain connects TRBV18 to TRBJ1-6, with no clear D. CDR1 is KGHSH and CDR2 is LQKENI in the germline V gene. The CDR3 loop spans 19 amino acids. V was trimmed by 3 bases and J by 9 bases, leaving 27 bases between them. In DNA, the CDR3 is TGTGCCAGCTCACCCCGTCCCTCCTCACTGGCGGAAGAGGGTTCACCCCTCCACTTT. Translated, it gives CASSPRPSSLAEEGSPLHF.

This sequence joins TRBV18 and TRBJ2-5; D is unresolved. Trimming stripped 0 bases from V and 3 bases from J, with 5 bases between. CDR1 and CDR2 (germline): KGHSH, LQKENI. The CDR3 extends over 13 amino acids. The CDR3 DNA follows: TGTGCCAGCTCACCACCGGTAGAAGAGACCCAGTACTTC. It encodes CASSPPVEETQYF.

The gene calls are TRBV28 and TRBJ1-1; D is uncertain. The CDR3 consists of 15 residues. Germline V lookup: CDR1 MDHEN, CDR2 SYDVKM. V lost 0 bases and J 6 bases, leaving 14 bases between the germline ends. CDR3 DNA: TGTGCCAGCAGTTTATGGCTGAGGGAAAGGGCTGAAGCTTTCTTT. Amino acid sequence: CASSLWLRERAEAFF.

Only one count was recorded for this clone. J is TRBJ2-6 and V is TRBV7-8; TRBD1 aligns across 8 bases. The V and J ends lost 3 bases and 1 base, in that order; junction bases with no gene match: 8. The CDR3 spans 18 residues. The V gene's germline CDR1 is SGHVS and CDR2 FQNEAQ. The CDR3 nucleotides are TGTGCCAGCAGCTTTATTGGACAGGGCAGATCTGGGGCCAACGTCCTGACTTTC. Its translation: CASSFIGQGRSGANVLTF.

V and J are TRBV9 and TRBJ2-1; D ambiguous. V was trimmed by 4 bases and J by 1 base, leaving 15 bases between them. This CDR3 comprises 16 residues. Germline V gene data show CDR1 as SGDLS and CDR2 as YYNGEE. The CDR3 DNA sequence: TGTGCCAGCAGCCCACGGGTTGGCCAGTCCTACAATGAGCAGTTCTTC. Protein sequence: CASSPRVGQSYNEQFF.

This clone was seen only once. V is TRBV6-6 and J is TRBJ2-7; 7 bases fit TRBD2. Unmatched junction bases numbered 6, after V lost 5 bases and J lost 2 bases. Per germline, CDR1 MNHNY and CDR2 SVGAGI (reference sequence). CDR3 size: 14 residues. The CDR3 coding sequence is TGTGCCAGCAGTGACTGGGGGGGAGCCTACGAGCAGTACTTC. It translates to CASSDWGGAYEQYF.

The V call is TRBV5-1, the J call TRBJ2-7; no clear D. Trimming pared 4 bases from V and 3 bases from J, leaving 5 bases between. The CDR3 runs 11 residues. CDR1 SGHRS and CDR2 YFSETQ come from the germline V gene. In nucleotides, the CDR3 is TGCGCCAGCAGCCAAAACTACGAGCAGTACTTC. Encoded protein: CASSQNYEQYF.

The chain employs TRBV24-1 and TRBJ2-3, with 10 bases fitting TRBD2. The CDR3 has 15 residues. V dropped 1 base and J dropped 8; count of bases not matched to a gene: 5. The V gene's germline CDR1 is KGHDR and CDR2 SFDVKD. The CDR3 DNA follows: TGTGCCACCAGTGATTTCGGGGTAGCGGGAGGTACGCAGTATTTT. Translating it yields CATSDFGVAGGTQYF.

This chain joins TRBV28 and TRBJ1-5, with D maybe TRBD1 (5 bases). The CDR3 runs to 17 residues. Between the trimmed V and J ends, which lost 8 bases and 1 base, there was a span of 21 bases. In germline, CDR1 is MDHEN, CDR2 SYDVKM. CDR3 sequence: CASSNSGLPRSNQPQHF. The CDR3 DNA sequence: TGTGCCAGCTCCAACTCGGGACTCCCTAGGAGCAATCAGCCCCAGCATTTT. Supplemented by reference TRBV28 and TRBJ1-5, the full variable domain reads DVKVTQSSRYLVKRTGEKVFLECVQDMDHENMFWYRQDPGLGLRLIYFSYDVKMKEKGDIPEGYSVSREKKERFSLILESASTNQTSMYLCASSNSGLPRSNQPQHFGDGTRLSIL.

This chain links TRBV2 with TRBJ1-6, with D possibly TRBD1 on 6 matching bases. CDR1 is SNHLY, CDR2 FYNNEI, per germline. The V and J ends lost 7 bases and 7 bases respectively, with 17 bases between them. This CDR3 has 15 amino acids. The CDR3 nucleotides read TGTGCCAGCACCATTGAACAGGGCCCAAATTCACCCCTCCACTTT. This gives the protein CASTIEQGPNSPLHF.

The genes are TRBV5-8 and TRBJ1-1, with D perhaps matching TRBD1 (5 bases). V was trimmed by 4 bases and J by 3 bases, leaving 16 bases between them. The CDR3 sequence is 15 residues long. Per germline, CDR1 SGHTS and CDR2 YDEGEE. CDR3 residues: CASSPGWGRDTEAFF. The CDR3 nucleotides read TGTGCCAGCAGCCCTGGATGGGGGAGGGACACTGAAGCTTTCTTT.